The clone carrying this T cell receptor (beta chain) was seen a handful of times. V lost 3 bases and J 6 bases, leaving 8 bases between the germline ends. Germline V gives CDR1 SGHAT, CDR2 FQNNGV. CDR3 length: 13 amino acids. It was with a sample-barcoded 5' primer and a J-beta primer mix that a second PCR of about 6 to 11 cycles was run. Each sample provided no less than 3 million CDR3-containing paired-end reads. TCRdb reprocessed the 5' RACE reads via MiXCR and lists one record per CDR3 protein. This sample carries hundreds of thousands of distinct CDR3 sequences, approximately 22% of them seen once, and the ten largest clones take around a fifth. The entry originates in a study of blood T cells in healthy people across ages.

The genes are TRBV11-2 and TRBJ2-2; D unresolved. Sequenced: blood. This TCR came from a man between 65 and 80 years old in good health. The CDR3 nucleotides are TGTGCCAGCAGCTTTTGGCTGTCCGGGGAGCTGTTTTTT. Translation gives CASSFWLSGELFF. The full variable domain, rest sourced from reference TRBV11-2 and TRBJ2-2, is EAGVAQSPRYKIIEKRQSVAFWCNPISGHATLYWYQQILGQGPKLLIQFQNNGVVDDSQLPKDRFSAERLKGVDSTLKIQPAKLEDSAVYLCASSFWLSGELFFGEGSRLTVL.